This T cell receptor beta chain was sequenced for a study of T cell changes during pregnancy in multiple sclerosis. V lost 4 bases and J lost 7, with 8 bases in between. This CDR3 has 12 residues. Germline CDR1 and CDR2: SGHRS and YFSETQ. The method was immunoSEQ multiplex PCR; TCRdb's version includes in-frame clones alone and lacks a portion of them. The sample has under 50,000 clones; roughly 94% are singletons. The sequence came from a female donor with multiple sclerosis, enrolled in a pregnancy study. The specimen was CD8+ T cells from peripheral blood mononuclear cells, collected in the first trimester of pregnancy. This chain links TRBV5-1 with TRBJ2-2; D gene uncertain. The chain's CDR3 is CASSQRSGELFF. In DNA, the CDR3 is TGCGCCAGCAGCCAAAGGAGCGGGGAGCTGTTTTTT.